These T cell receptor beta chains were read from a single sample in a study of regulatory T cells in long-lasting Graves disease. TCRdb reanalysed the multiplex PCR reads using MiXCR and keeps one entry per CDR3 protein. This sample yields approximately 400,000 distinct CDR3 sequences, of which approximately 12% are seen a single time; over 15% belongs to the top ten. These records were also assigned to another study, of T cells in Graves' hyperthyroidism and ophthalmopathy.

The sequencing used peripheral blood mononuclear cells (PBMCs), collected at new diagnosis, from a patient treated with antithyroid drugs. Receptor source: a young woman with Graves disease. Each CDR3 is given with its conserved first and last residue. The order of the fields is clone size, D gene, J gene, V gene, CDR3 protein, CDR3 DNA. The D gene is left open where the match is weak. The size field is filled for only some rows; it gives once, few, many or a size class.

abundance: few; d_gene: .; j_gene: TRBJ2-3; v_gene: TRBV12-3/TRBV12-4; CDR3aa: CATSYFSRRTDTQYF; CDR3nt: TGTGCCACCAGTTATTTTTCCAGGAGGACAGATACGCAGTATTTT
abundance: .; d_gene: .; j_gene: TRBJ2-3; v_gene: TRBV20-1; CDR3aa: CSASPSLSTDRPQYF; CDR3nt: TGCAGTGCTAGCCCCTCGTTGTCCACCGATCGGCCCCAGTATTTT
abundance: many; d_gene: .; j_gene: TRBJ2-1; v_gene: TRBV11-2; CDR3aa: CASRGAAWYNEQFF; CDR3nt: TGTGCCAGCAGGGGGGCTGCGTGGTACAATGAGCAGTTCTTC
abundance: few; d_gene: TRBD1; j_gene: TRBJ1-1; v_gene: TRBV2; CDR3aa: CASSARQGLVTEAFF; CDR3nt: TGTGCCAGCAGTGCCAGACAGGGGTTGGTCACTGAAGCTTTCTTT
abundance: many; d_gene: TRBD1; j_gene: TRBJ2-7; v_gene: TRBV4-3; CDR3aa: CASSQEGTGAYEQYF; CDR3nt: TGCGCCAGCAGCCAAGAAGGGACAGGGGCCTACGAGCAGTACTTC
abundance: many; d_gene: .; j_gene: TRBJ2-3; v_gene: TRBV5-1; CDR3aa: CASSLEARPYTDTQYF; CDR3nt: TGCGCCAGCAGCTTGGAGGCCAGGCCCTACACAGATACGCAGTATTTT
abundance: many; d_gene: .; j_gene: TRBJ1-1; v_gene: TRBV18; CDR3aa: CASSLDRFRASTEAFF; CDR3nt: TGTGCCAGCTCACTCGACAGGTTCCGGGCCTCCACTGAAGCTTTCTTT
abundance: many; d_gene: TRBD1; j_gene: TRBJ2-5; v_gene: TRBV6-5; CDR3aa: CASSYGDSFQETQYF; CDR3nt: TGTGCCAGCAGTTACGGGGACAGCTTTCAAGAGACCCAGTACTTC
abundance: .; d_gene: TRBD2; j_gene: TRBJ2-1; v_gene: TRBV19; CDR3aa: CASSIFGRSGRAMGSDEQFF; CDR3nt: TGTGCCAGTAGTATATTCGGACGTAGCGGGAGGGCCATGGGTTCCGATGAGCAGTTCTTC
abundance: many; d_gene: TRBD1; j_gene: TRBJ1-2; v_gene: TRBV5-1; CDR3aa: CASSPAGTANYGYTF; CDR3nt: TGCGCCAGCAGCCCCGCCGGGACAGCTAACTATGGCTACACCTTC
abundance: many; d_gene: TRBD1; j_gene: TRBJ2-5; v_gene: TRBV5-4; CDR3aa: CASSGQGANQETQYF; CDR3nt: TGTGCCAGCAGCGGACAGGGGGCTAATCAAGAGACCCAGTACTTC
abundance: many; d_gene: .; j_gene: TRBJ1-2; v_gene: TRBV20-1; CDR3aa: CSGRFVGYTF; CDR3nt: TGCAGTGGGCGATTTGTTGGCTACACCTTC
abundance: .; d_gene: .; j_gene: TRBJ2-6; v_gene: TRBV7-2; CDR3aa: CASRRPGQPRSGANVLTF; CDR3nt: TGTGCCAGCAGGAGGCCGGGACAACCGCGCTCTGGGGCCAACGTCCTGACTTTC
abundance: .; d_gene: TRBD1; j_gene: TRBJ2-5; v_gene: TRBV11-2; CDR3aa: CASSPTGVWETQYF; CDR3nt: TGTGCCAGCAGTCCCACAGGGGTTTGGGAGACCCAGTACTTC
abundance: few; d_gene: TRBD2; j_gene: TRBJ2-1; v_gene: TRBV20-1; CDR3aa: CSASKPPAEAGEVYNEQFF; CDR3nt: TGCAGTGCTAGTAAGCCCCCTGCTGAAGCGGGAGAAGTCTACAATGAGCAGTTCTTC
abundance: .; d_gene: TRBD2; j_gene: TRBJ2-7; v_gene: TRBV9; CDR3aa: CASSVGGGVQYF; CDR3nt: TGTGCCAGCAGCGTCGGGGGGGGAGTGCAGTACTTC
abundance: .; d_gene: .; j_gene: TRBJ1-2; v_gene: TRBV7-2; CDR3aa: CASSSLGDNYGYTF; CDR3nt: TGTGCCAGCAGCTCGTTAGGAGATAACTATGGCTACACCTTC
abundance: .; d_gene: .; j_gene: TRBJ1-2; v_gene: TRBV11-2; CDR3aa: CASSSTSGRHYGYTF; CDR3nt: TGTGCCAGCAGCTCGACTTCAGGGCGACACTATGGCTACACCTTC
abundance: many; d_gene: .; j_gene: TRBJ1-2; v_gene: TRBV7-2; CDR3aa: CASSSVPISSANYGYTF; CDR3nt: TGTGCCAGCAGCTCAGTACCAATATCCTCAGCTAACTATGGCTACACCTTC
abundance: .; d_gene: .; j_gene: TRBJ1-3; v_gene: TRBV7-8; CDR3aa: CASGHSGNTIYF; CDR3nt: TGTGCCAGCGGCCACTCTGGAAACACCATATATTTT
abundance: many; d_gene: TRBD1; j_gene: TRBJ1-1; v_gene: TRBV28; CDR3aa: CASSLKSGGQREAFF; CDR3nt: TGTGCCAGCAGTCTAAAGTCCGGGGGACAGCGAGAAGCTTTCTTT
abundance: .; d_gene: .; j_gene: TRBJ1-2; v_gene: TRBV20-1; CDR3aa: CSATLRAGYTF; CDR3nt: TGCAGTGCTACCTTGAGGGCAGGCTACACCTTC
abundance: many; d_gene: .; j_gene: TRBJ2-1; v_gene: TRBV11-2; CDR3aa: CASSSEGLSSYNEQFF; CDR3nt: TGTGCCAGCAGCAGCGAGGGGCTTAGCTCCTACAATGAGCAGTTCTTC
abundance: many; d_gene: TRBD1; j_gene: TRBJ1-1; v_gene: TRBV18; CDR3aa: CASSPTGPPEAFF; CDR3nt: TGTGCCAGCTCACCGACAGGGCCCCCTGAAGCTTTCTTT
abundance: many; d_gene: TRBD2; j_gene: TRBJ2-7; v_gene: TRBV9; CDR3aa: CASSVASGGPYEQYF; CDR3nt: TGTGCCAGCAGCGTAGCTAGCGGGGGCCCCTACGAGCAGTACTTC
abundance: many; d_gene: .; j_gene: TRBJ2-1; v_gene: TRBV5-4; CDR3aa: CASSFPGGNEQFF; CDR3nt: TGTGCCAGCAGCTTCCCGGGTGGCAATGAGCAGTTCTTC
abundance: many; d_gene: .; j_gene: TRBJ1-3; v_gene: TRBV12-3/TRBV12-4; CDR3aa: CASSLSVSGTIYF; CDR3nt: TGTGCCAGCAGTTTAAGTGTATCGGGCACCATATATTTT
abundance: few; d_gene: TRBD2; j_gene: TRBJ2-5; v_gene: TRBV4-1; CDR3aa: CASSQAGGVETQYF; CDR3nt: TGCGCCAGCAGCCAAGCGGGAGGGGTGGAGACCCAGTACTTC
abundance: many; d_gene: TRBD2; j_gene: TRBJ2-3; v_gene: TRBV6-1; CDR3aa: CASSPRTSGYKDTQYF; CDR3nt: TGTGCCAGCAGTCCCCGGACTAGCGGATACAAAGATACGCAGTATTTT
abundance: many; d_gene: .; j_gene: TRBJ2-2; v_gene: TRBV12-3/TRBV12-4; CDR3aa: CASSPNYVAGGVTGELFF; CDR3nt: TGTGCCAGCAGCCCCAACTACGTGGCAGGGGGGGTCACCGGGGAGCTGTTTTTT
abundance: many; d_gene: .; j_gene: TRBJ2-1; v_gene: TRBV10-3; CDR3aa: CAISDVSNNEQFF; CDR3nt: TGTGCCATCAGTGACGTATCTAACAATGAGCAGTTCTTC
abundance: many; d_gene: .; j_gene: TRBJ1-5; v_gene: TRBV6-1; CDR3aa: CASSNLIQGSNQPQHF; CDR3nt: TGTGCCAGCAGTAACCTTATACAGGGAAGCAATCAGCCCCAGCATTTT
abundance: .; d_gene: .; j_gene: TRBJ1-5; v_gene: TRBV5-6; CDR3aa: CASSLGTSNNQPQHF; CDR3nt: TGTGCCAGCAGCTTAGGGACCTCGAACAATCAGCCCCAGCATTTT
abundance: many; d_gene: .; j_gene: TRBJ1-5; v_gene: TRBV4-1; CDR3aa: CASSYEGGNQPQHF; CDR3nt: TGCGCCAGCAGCTATGAGGGGGGCAATCAGCCCCAGCATTTT
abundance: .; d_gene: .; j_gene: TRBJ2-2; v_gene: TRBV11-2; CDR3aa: CASSLDLRLTGELFF; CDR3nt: TGTGCCAGCAGCTTAGATCTGCGTTTAACCGGGGAGCTGTTTTTT
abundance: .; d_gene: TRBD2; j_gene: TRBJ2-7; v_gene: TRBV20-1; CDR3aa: CSARGLAGEYEQYF; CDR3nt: TGCAGTGCTAGGGGGCTAGCGGGAGAATACGAGCAGTACTTC
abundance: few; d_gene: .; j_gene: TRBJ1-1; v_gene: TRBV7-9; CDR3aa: CASSSRVTEAFF; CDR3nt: TGTGCCAGCAGCTCCAGGGTCACTGAAGCTTTCTTT
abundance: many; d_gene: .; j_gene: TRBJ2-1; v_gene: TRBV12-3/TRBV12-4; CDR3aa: CASSMRRNNEQFF; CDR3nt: TGTGCCAGCAGTATGAGGAGAAACAATGAGCAGTTCTTC
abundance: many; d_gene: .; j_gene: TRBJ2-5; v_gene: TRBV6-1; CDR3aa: CASREGTGTQYF; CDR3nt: TGTGCCAGCAGGGAGGGGACGGGGACCCAGTACTTC
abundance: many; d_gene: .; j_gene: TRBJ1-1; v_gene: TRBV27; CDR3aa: CASSLGGGLNTEAFF; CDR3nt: TGTGCCAGCAGTTTAGGCGGGGGCCTGAACACTGAAGCTTTCTTT
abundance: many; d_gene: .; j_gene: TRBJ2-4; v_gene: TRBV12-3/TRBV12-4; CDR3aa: CASRPTGLIQYF; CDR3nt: TGTGCCAGCAGACCTACAGGGCTAATTCAGTACTTC
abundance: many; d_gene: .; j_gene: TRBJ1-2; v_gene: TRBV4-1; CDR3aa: CASSLGKSRFYTF; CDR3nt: TGCGCCAGCAGCCTCGGCAAATCCCGGTTCTACACCTTC
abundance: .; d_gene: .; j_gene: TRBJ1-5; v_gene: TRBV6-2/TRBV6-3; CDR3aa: CASQGFQGQPQHF; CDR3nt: TGTGCCAGCCAGGGGTTCCAGGGTCAGCCCCAGCATTTT
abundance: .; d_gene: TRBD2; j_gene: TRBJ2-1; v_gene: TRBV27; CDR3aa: CASSFKDGGARNEQFF; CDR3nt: TGTGCCAGCAGTTTCAAGGACGGGGGGGCCAGGAATGAGCAGTTCTTC
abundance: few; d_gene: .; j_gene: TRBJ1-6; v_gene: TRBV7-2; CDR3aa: CASSFEVYNSPLHF; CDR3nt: TGTGCCAGCAGCTTCGAAGTGTATAATTCACCCCTCCACTTT
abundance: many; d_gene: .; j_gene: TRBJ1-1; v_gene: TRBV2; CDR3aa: CASRKGNPEAFF; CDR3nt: TGTGCCAGCAGAAAGGGAAACCCTGAAGCTTTCTTT
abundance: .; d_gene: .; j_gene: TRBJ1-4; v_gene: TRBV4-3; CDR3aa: CASSQDTTDNEKLFF; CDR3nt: TGCGCCAGCAGCCAAGATACGACGGATAATGAAAAACTGTTTTTT
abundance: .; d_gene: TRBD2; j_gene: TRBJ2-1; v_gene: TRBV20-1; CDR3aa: CSARDESGGSAYNEQFF; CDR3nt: TGCAGTGCTAGAGATGAGAGCGGGGGTTCGGCTTACAATGAGCAGTTCTTC
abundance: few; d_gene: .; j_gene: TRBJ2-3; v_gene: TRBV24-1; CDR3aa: CATSDSLADSSTDTQYF; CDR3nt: TGTGCCACCAGTGATTCTCTAGCTGACTCTAGCACAGATACGCAGTATTTT